This entry is about one T cell receptor (beta chain). These data come from a study of blood T cell repertoires in COVID-19. Original data processing: Cell counts per sample came from amplifying reference gene primers. Assay used: immunoSEQ multiplex PCR; TCRdb lists only in-frame clones, some missing. That table supplies the V and J calls and clone size; D and trimming were determined from the DNA. The sample includes hundreds of thousands of clones, 75% to 90% seen only once; the top ten take around 13%. The germline V gene encodes CDR1 SEHNR and CDR2 FQNEAQ (reference sequence). There are 13 residues in the CDR3. V was trimmed by 3 bases and J by 0 bases, leaving 5 bases between them. Patients from Seattle were sampled longitudinally, starting during active infection.

Sequencing input: peripheral blood. The sequence came from a woman between 65 and 79 years old with COVID-19, enrolled during active disease. The chain joins TRBV7-9 to TRBJ1-1; no firm D call. The CDR3: CASSFLVNTEAFF. The CDR3 coding sequence is TGTGCCAGCAGCTTTTTAGTGAACACTGAAGCTTTCTTT.